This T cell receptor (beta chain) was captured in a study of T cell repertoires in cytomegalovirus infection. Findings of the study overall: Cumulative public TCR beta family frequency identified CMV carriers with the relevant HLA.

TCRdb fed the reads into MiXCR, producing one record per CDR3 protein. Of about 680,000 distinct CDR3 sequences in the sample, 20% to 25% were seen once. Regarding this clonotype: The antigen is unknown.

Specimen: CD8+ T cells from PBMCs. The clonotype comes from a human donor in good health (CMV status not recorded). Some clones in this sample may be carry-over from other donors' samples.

CDR3 DNA sequence: TGCGCCAGCAGCCAACCAGGGCTTGAGCAGTTCTTC. Its protein product is CASSQPGLEQFF. The rearrangement uses TRBV4-1 and TRBJ2-1; tentative D call: TRBD1 (5 bases). V was trimmed by 2 bases and J by 9 bases, leaving 8 bases between them. This CDR3 contains 12 residues. The germline V gene encodes CDR1 MGHRA and CDR2 YSYEKL.